Below, 21 T cell receptor beta chains from the same sample are listed, as sequenced in a study of T cells in Graves' hyperthyroidism and ophthalmopathy. The source material, RNA transcripts, was used to amplify TCR beta CDR3 regions. The study used the HTBI primer set for a first-round RT-PCR of the TCR CDR3. TCRdb itself ran the multiplex PCR reads through MiXCR, one entry per CDR3 protein. This repertoire shows some 720,000 distinct CDR3 sequences, about 15% found once; its top ten account for roughly 8%. The sample comprised blood. All receptors come from a man between 18 and 29 years old with Graves' hyperthyroidism.

This clonotype has ten or more counts. The chain is built from TRBV11-1 and TRBJ2-5, with a possible D match to TRBD2 (5 bases). Deletions cut 3 bases from V and 5 bases from J, with 16 bases between. Germline loops: CDR1 SGHAT, CDR2 FQDESV (reference sequence). The CDR3 contains 15 residues. Here the CDR3 DNA reads TGTGCCAGCAGCTTTGTGCCCGCTCCGGGGGAGACCCAGTACTTC. Translation gives CASSFVPAPGETQYF.

Ten or more counts support this clonotype. This chain uses TRBV28 with TRBJ2-7; TRBD2 matches at 10 bases. There are 17 residues in the CDR3. J was trimmed by 6 bases and V by 5 bases; bases with no gene match: 16. Germline V CDR1 and CDR2: MDHEN, SYDVKM. The CDR3 coding sequence is TGTGCCAGCAGTCCTACCCCCGGGACTAGCGCCTTCGGCGAGCAGTACTTC. Amino acid sequence: CASSPTPGTSAFGEQYF. The entire variable domain, with the rest obtained from reference TRBV28 and TRBJ2-7, is as follows: DVKVTQSSRYLVKRTGEKVFLECVQDMDHENMFWYRQDPGLGLRLIYFSYDVKMKEKGDIPEGYSVSREKKERFSLILESASTNQTSMYLCASSPTPGTSAFGEQYFGPGTRLTVT.

The chain carries TRBV12-3 or TRBV12-4 and TRBJ2-7; perhaps TRBD2 as D (6 bases). The CDR3 has 15 residues. Trimming stripped 5 bases from V and 4 bases from J, with 18 bases between. Here the CDR3 DNA reads TGTGCCAGCAGTACGACCGCGGGGATCCCTTACGAGCAGTACTTC. It is translated as CASSTTAGIPYEQYF.

In this sample, this clonotype turned up many times. The gene calls are TRBV5-5 and TRBJ2-5; 7 positions match TRBD1. V was pared by 4 bases and J by 5 bases, with 8 bases of the junction left unmatched. The length of the CDR3 is 14 residues. Germline assignment: CDR1 SGHKS and CDR2 YYEKEE (reference sequence). As DNA, the CDR3 is TGTGCCAGCAGCCTGGGACAGCCTAGGGAGACCCAGTACTTC. Its protein product is CASSLGQPRETQYF.

The chain recombines TRBV28 with TRBJ2-5; the D gene could be TRBD1 or TRBD2 (5 bases each). CDR1 is MDHEN, CDR2 SYDVKM, per germline. The CDR3 sequence is 15 residues long. V was cut by 6 bases and J by 5 bases, with 19 bases left in between. The CDR3 DNA reads as TGTGCCAGCAGCTTGACAATTCCCGAGGGGGAGACCCAGTACTTC. This sequence encodes CASSLTIPEGETQYF.

This clonotype was counted ten times or more. This chain joins TRBV27 and TRBJ2-7, with 7 positions matching TRBD2. This CDR3 has 16 amino acids. Per germline, CDR1 MNHEY and CDR2 SMNVEV (reference sequence). Trimming took 0 bases from V and 2 from J; bases not matched to a gene: 7. CDR3 residues: CASSLSAGRFAYEQYF. DNA for the CDR3: TGTGCCAGCAGTTTATCAGCGGGGCGCTTTGCCTACGAGCAGTACTTC.

This clonotype was found a few times. The chain recombines TRBV7-9 with TRBJ2-3, with 7 bases aligning to TRBD2. The CDR3 runs 16 residues. The V segment lost 4 bases and the J segment 4 bases; nucleotides outside the gene matches: 11. Per germline, CDR1 SEHNR and CDR2 FQNEAQ (reference sequence). CDR3 loop: CASSSTGRALADTQYF. The CDR3, as DNA: TGTGCCAGCAGCTCCACGGGGAGGGCCCTCGCAGATACGCAGTATTTT. The whole variable domain, filled in from reference TRBV7-9 and TRBJ2-3, reads DTGVSQNPRHKITKRGQNVTFRCDPISEHNRLYWYRQTLGQGPEFLTYFQNEAQLEKSRLLSDRFSAERPKGSFSTLEIQRTEQGDSAMYLCASSSTGRALADTQYFGPGTRLTVL.

Only a few counts were recorded for this clonotype. The V call is TRBV5-6, the J call TRBJ2-2; a possible D gene is TRBD2 (6 bases). Germline values: CDR1 SGHDT, CDR2 YYEEEE. CDR3 size: 15 residues. Trimming left V 0 bases short and J 3 bases short, with 9 bases between. CDR3 in amino acids: CASSLAGEDTGELFF. The CDR3 nucleotides read TGTGCCAGCAGCTTGGCGGGGGAAGACACCGGGGAGCTGTTTTTT.

This clonotype was observed at least ten times. The rearrangement links TRBV28 to TRBJ2-7; no reliable D call. Trimming stripped 5 bases from V and 2 bases from J, with 13 bases between. This CDR3 contains 14 residues. The germline gives CDR1 MDHEN, CDR2 SYDVKM. The CDR3 loop is CASSPHSPTYEQYF. CDR3 in DNA: TGTGCCAGCAGTCCTCACTCACCTACCTACGAGCAGTACTTC.

The chain couples TRBV2 to TRBJ2-6, with 7 nucleotides matching TRBD1. The CDR3 length is 16 residues. Germline assignment: CDR1 SNHLY and CDR2 FYNNEI. V lost 10 bases, J lost 4 bases, and 13 bases stayed unmatched. The CDR3 DNA sequence: TGTGCCACCCCTGCCGAGGGGGCTACCGGGGCCAACGTCCTGACTTTC. Protein: CATPAEGATGANVLTF.

This clonotype was counted a few times. This chain links TRBV6-1 with TRBJ1-3; D not certain. CDR3 length equals 15 residues. The germline V and J ends were trimmed by 2 bases and 4 bases, with 12 bases remaining between them. Germline-derived CDR1 and CDR2 are MNHNS and SASEGT. The CDR3 region has the DNA TGTGCCAGCAGTGAAATGGCAGCCTGGGGAAACACCATATATTTT. This encodes CASSEMAAWGNTIYF.

This clonotype was observed a handful of times. V is TRBV30 and J is TRBJ2-6; 9 nucleotides match TRBD2. The V and J ends lost 8 bases and 0 bases, in that order; junction bases with no gene match: 11. This CDR3 region has 17 residues. Germline CDR1 reads GTSNPN; CDR2 reads SVGIG (reference sequence). CDR3 residues: CAGVKASGTSGANVLTF. CDR3 bases: TGTGCCGGAGTGAAGGCTAGCGGGACCTCTGGGGCCAACGTCCTGACTTTC.

This clonotype came up many times. J is TRBJ1-1 and V is TRBV6-2 or TRBV6-3; possibly TRBD1 for D (6 bases). Trimming left V 7 bases short and J 1 base short, with 16 bases between. The CDR3 is 15 residues long. Germline CDR1 and CDR2: MNHEY and SVGEGT. CDR3 bases: TGTGCCAGCACTTATTACAGGGTGGGGAACACTGAAGCTTTCTTT. This encodes CASTYYRVGNTEAFF.

This clonotype was detected only a few times. The genes are TRBV5-6 and TRBJ1-1, with D possibly being TRBD1 (6 bases). The CDR3 contains 12 residues. Germline CDR1 SGHDT, CDR2 YYEEEE. The ends were cut back, 1 base at V and 11 bases at J, with 12 bases in the middle. DNA for the CDR3: TGTGCCAGCAGCTTGTACAGGGAGGACGCTTTCTTT. Protein product: CASSLYREDAFF.

The chain employs TRBV15 and TRBJ2-2; D is ambiguous. The V and J ends lost 3 bases and 0 bases respectively, with 11 bases between them. This CDR3 has 16 amino acids. Germline-derived CDR1 and CDR2 are LNHNV and YYDKDF (reference sequence). The CDR3 region has the DNA TGTGCCACCAGCAGGGGGATGACCCCGAACACCGGGGAGCTGTTTTTT. Translating gives CATSRGMTPNTGELFF.

This clonotype was seen ten or more times. The chain employs TRBV28 and TRBJ2-1, with 7 bases aligning to TRBD1. J was trimmed by 5 bases and V by 8 bases; bases with no gene match: 6. There are 13 residues in the CDR3. Germline lookup yields CDR1 MDHEN and CDR2 SYDVKM. The chain's CDR3 is CASGRDSHNEQFF. The CDR3 DNA follows: TGTGCCAGCGGCCGGGACAGCCACAATGAGCAGTTCTTC.

The table lists this clonotype with a few counts. J is TRBJ1-1 and V is TRBV29-1; TRBD1 might be the D (5 bases). CDR1 SQVTM and CDR2 ANQGSEA come from the germline V gene. V gave up 6 bases and J gave up 1 base, with 12 bases separating them. This CDR3 contains 13 residues. The CDR3 nucleotides read TGCAGCGTGACAGCCCAGGAGAACACTGAAGCTTTCTTT. Translating gives CSVTAQENTEAFF. Full variable domain (remainder filled in from reference TRBV29-1 and TRBJ1-1): SAVISQKPSRDICQRGTSLTIQCQVDSQVTMMFWYRQQPGQSLTLIATANQGSEATYESGFVIDKFPISRPNLTFSTLTVSNMSPEDSSIYLCSVTAQENTEAFFGQGTRLTVV.

The chain couples TRBV7-9 to TRBJ1-1; 8 bases align to TRBD1. This CDR3 has 14 amino acids. Unmatched junction bases numbered 4, after V lost 3 bases and J lost 4 bases. Germline values: CDR1 SEHNR, CDR2 FQNEAQ (reference sequence). The CDR3, as DNA: TGTGCCAGCAGCTTTAAAGACAGGGGCACTGAAGCTTTCTTT. Residues: CASSFKDRGTEAFF.

The chain couples TRBV29-1 to TRBJ1-2; D gene uncertain. The CDR3 runs to 13 residues. Between the trimmed V and J ends, which lost 6 bases and 4 bases, there was a span of 15 bases. CDR1 and CDR2 from the germline V gene are SQVTM and ANQGSEA. This CDR3 is CSVSGRQSYGYTF. CDR3 nucleotide sequence: TGCAGCGTCTCTGGACGGCAAAGCTATGGCTACACCTTC.

This clonotype was counted only a few times. This chain links TRBV28 with TRBJ2-5, with D perhaps matching TRBD1 (5 bases). Germline V gene data show CDR1 as MDHEN and CDR2 as SYDVKM. The CDR3 covers 15 residues. The ends were cut back, 5 bases at V and 2 bases at J, with 15 bases in the middle. The CDR3, as DNA: TGTGCCAGCAGTCTACCACGACAGCTTCAAGAGACCCAGTACTTC. Protein sequence: CASSLPRQLQETQYF.

This clonotype appeared many times. The chain links TRBV28 to TRBJ2-7; TRBD1 aligns across 10 bases. The CDR3 is made up of 15 amino acids. Germline V gives CDR1 MDHEN, CDR2 SYDVKM. The J segment lost 1 base and the V segment lost 5 bases, leaving 5 bases of the junction unmatched. DNA of the CDR3: TGTGCCAGCAGTGCCTGGACAGGGGGGTCCTACGAGCAGTACTTC. Its translation: CASSAWTGGSYEQYF.